The 10 T cell receptor beta chains presented below share a single source sample, sequenced in a study of OX40 agonist ivuxolimab in advanced cancers. Only in-frame clones appear in the TCRdb table, and some are missing; sequencing was by immunoSEQ multiplex PCR. The sample has around 11,000 clones, approximately 74% seen once. The specimen was CD4+ or CD8+ T cells sorted from blood, collected in a trial of the OX40 agonist ivuxolimab. The receptors were gathered from an adult with an advanced solid tumor such as melanoma, head and neck, liver or kidney cancer.

The CDR3 DNA follows: TGTGCCAGTAGAAGGTGGGACGAGGGAACGGCTAACTATGGCTACACCTTC. Protein product: CASRRWDEGTANYGYTF. The V call is TRBV19, the J call TRBJ1-2; tentative D call: TRBD1 (5 bases). The CDR3 consists of 17 residues. Germline loops: CDR1 LNHDA, CDR2 SQIVND (reference sequence). Trimming removed 6 bases from V and 0 bases from J, with 20 bases in between.

The CDR3 sequence: CASSLGQTNYGYTF. The CDR3 nucleotides read TGTGCCAGCAGCTTAGGACAGACCAACTATGGCTACACCTTC. V usage is TRBV7-3 and J usage is TRBJ1-2; tentatively, D is TRBD1 (6 bases). Germline CDR1 SGHTA, CDR2 FQGTGA. The CDR3 runs to 14 residues. The V gene lost 2 bases and the J gene lost 2 bases, with 9 bases spanning the gap.

V is TRBV7-9 and J is TRBJ2-7, with 9 bases that match TRBD1. Germline values: CDR1 SEHNR, CDR2 FQNEAQ (reference sequence). CDR3 length: 15 residues. V was pared by 7 bases and J by 1 base, with 8 bases of the junction left unmatched. The CDR3 loop reads CASTLSGTGSYEQYF. In DNA, the CDR3 is TGTGCCAGCACCCTTTCCGGGACAGGGTCCTACGAGCAGTACTTC.

The rearrangement joins TRBV28 to TRBJ2-7; D not resolved. The V gene lost 4 bases and the J gene lost 3 bases, with 19 bases spanning the gap. CDR1 and CDR2 (germline): MDHEN, SYDVKM. CDR3 length: 16 amino acids. CDR3 sequence reads: CASSSPPSLGNYEQYF. The CDR3 nucleotides are TGTGCCAGCAGTTCCCCCCCAAGTCTAGGCAACTACGAGCAGTACTTC. Drawing the rest from reference TRBV28 and TRBJ2-7, the complete variable domain is DVKVTQSSRYLVKRTGEKVFLECVQDMDHENMFWYRQDPGLGLRLIYFSYDVKMKEKGDIPEGYSVSREKKERFSLILESASTNQTSMYLCASSSPPSLGNYEQYFGPGTRLTVT.

The chain couples TRBV30 to TRBJ2-2; tentative D call: TRBD2 (6 bases). CDR3 length: 15 amino acids. The germline V and J ends were trimmed by 1 base and 3 bases, with 12 bases remaining between them. The germline CDR1 and CDR2 sequences are GTSNPN and SVGIG (reference sequence). The CDR3: CAWSAGDLDTGELFF. CDR3 sequence (DNA): TGTGCCTGGAGTGCGGGAGATCTGGACACCGGGGAGCTGTTTTTT.

V usage is TRBV7-8 and J usage is TRBJ2-7; TRBD2 agrees at 8 bases. The V gene's germline CDR1 is SGHVS and CDR2 FQNEAQ. The CDR3 spans 19 residues. V gave up 1 base and J gave up 1 base; unmatched junction bases: 15. The CDR3 region is CASSLDTNRGTSGSYEQYF. The CDR3 DNA sequence: TGTGCCAGCAGCTTAGACACTAATCGTGGGACTAGTGGGTCCTACGAGCAGTACTTC.

This chain connects TRBV19 to TRBJ2-1; 10 bases fit TRBD2. J was trimmed by 4 bases and V by 3 bases; bases with no gene match: 3. This CDR3 contains 15 residues. Germline V lookup: CDR1 LNHDA, CDR2 SQIVND (reference sequence). The CDR3 coding sequence is TGTGCCAGTAGTATTGGACTAGCGGTTTACAATGAGCAGTTCTTC. This sequence encodes CASSIGLAVYNEQFF.

This sequence joins TRBV7-8 and TRBJ1-4; 7 bases fit TRBD1. The ends lost 0 bases at V and 6 bases at J; junction bases unmatched: 4. The CDR3 consists of 15 residues. Germline CDR1 SGHVS, CDR2 FQNEAQ. CDR3 residues: CASSLARGHDEKLFF. The CDR3 DNA reads TGTGCCAGCAGCTTAGCGAGGGGGCATGATGAAAAACTGTTTTTT.

The rearrangement joins TRBV6-5 to TRBJ2-2; 9 nucleotides line up with TRBD1. Unmatched junction bases numbered 7, after V lost 4 bases and J lost 7 bases. The CDR3 has 15 amino acids. Germline loops: CDR1 MNHEY, CDR2 SVGAGI. This chain's CDR3 is CASSSGEDRGGELFF. CDR3 DNA: TGTGCCAGCAGTTCGGGGGAGGACAGGGGCGGGGAGCTGTTTTTT.

The chain couples TRBV6-5 to TRBJ2-1, with a weak D call TRBD2 (5 bases). This CDR3 comprises 15 residues. Per the germline V gene, CDR1 is MNHEY and CDR2 is SVGAGI. Trimming took 6 bases from V and 2 from J, leaving 14 bases between them. CDR3 nucleotide sequence: TGTGCCAGCAGCCAGAGCGGCAACGCCTACAATGAGCAGTTCTTC. This translates into CASSQSGNAYNEQFF.